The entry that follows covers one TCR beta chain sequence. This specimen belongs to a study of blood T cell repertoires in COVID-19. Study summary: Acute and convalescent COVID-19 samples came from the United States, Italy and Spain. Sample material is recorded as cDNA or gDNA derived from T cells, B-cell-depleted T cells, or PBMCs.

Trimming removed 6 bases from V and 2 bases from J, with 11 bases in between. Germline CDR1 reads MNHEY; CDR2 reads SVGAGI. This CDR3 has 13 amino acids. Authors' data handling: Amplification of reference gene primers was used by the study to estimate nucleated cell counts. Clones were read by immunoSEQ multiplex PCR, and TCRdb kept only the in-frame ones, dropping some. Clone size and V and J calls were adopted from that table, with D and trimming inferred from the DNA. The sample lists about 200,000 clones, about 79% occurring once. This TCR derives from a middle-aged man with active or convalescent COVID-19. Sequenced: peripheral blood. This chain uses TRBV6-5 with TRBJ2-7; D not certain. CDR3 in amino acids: CASSPQAPYEQYF. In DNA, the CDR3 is TGTGCCAGCAGCCCCCAGGCCCCCTACGAGCAGTACTTC.